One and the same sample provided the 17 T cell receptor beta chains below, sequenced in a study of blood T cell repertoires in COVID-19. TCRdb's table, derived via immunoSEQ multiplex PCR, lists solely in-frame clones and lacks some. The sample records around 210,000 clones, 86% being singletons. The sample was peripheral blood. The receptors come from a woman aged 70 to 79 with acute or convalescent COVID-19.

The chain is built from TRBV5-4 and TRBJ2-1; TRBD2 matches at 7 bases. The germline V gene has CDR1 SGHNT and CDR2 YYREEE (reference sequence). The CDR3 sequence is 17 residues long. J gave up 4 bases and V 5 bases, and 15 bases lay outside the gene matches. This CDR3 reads CASRSDLGGREYNEQFF. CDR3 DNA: TGTGCCAGCAGATCAGACTTGGGGGGGAGGGAATACAATGAGCAGTTCTTC.

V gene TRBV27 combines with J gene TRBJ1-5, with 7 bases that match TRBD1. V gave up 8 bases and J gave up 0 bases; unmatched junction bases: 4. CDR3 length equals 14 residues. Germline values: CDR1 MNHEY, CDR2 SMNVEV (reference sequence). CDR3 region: CASSTGNSNQPQHF. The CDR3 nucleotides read TGTGCCAGCTCGACAGGGAATAGCAATCAGCCCCAGCATTTT.

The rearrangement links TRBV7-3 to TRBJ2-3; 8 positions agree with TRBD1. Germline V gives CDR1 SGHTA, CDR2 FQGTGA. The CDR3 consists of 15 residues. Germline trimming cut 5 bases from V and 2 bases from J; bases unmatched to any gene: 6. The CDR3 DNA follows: TGTGCCAGCAGCCCCAGGACAGGGTCCACAGATACGCAGTATTTT. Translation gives CASSPRTGSTDTQYF.

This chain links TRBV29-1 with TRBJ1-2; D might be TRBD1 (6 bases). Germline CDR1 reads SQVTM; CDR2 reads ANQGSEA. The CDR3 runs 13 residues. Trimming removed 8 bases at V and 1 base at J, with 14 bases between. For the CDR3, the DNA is TGCAGCACTTGGGGGGGCCTTAACTATGGCTACACCTTC. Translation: CSTWGGLNYGYTF.

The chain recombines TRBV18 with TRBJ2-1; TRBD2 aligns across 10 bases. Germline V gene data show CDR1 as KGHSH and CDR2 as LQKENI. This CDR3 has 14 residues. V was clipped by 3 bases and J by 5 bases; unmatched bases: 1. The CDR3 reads CASSPLAGDNEQFF. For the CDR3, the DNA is TGTGCCAGCTCACCTCTAGCGGGGGACAATGAGCAGTTCTTC.

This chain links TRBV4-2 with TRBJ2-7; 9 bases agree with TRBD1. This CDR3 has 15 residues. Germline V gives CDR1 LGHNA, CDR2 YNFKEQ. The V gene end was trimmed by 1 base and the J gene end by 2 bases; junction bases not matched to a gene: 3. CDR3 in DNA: TGTGCCAGCAGCCAAGCCGGGACAGGGCCCTACGAGCAGTACTTC. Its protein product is CASSQAGTGPYEQYF.

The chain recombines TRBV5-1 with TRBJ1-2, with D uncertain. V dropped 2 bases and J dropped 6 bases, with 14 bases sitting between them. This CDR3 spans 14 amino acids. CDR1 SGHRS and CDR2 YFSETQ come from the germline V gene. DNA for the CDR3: TGCGCCAGCAGCTTTGGGTCAGAGGTGGATGGCTACACCTTC. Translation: CASSFGSEVDGYTF.

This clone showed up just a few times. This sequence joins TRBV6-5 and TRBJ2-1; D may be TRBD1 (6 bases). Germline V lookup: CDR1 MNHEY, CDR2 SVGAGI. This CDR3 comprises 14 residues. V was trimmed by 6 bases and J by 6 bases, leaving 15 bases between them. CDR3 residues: CASSLGHDSNEQFF. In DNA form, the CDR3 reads TGTGCCAGCAGCCTGGGACATGATTCCAATGAGCAGTTCTTC.

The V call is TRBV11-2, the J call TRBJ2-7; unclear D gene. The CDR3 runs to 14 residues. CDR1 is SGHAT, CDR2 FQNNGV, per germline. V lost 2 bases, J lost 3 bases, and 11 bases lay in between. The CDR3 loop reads CASSLSVFSYEQYF. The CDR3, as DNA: TGTGCCAGCAGCTTATCTGTCTTCAGCTACGAGCAGTACTTC. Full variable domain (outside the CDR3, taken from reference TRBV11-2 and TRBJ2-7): EAGVAQSPRYKIIEKRQSVAFWCNPISGHATLYWYQQILGQGPKLLIQFQNNGVVDDSQLPKDRFSAERLKGVDSTLKIQPAKLEDSAVYLCASSLSVFSYEQYFGPGTRLTVT.

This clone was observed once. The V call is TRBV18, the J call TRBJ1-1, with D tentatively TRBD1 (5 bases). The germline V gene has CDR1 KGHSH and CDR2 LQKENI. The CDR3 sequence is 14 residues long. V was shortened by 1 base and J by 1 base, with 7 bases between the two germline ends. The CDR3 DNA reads TGTGCCAGCTCACCACTAAGGGGGAACACTGAAGCTTTCTTT. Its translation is CASSPLRGNTEAFF.

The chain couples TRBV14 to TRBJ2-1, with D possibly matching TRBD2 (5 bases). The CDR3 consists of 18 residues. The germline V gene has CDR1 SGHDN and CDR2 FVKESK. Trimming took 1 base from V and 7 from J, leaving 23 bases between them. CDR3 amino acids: CASSQAGSRGGVGNEQFF. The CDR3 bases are TGTGCCAGCAGCCAAGCGGGCTCCCGCGGAGGAGTTGGAAATGAGCAGTTCTTC.

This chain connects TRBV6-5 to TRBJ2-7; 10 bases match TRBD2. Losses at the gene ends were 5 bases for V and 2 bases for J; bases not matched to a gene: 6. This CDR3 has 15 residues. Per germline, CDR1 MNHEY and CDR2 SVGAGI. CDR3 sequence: CASSLGAGGAYEQYF. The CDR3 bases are TGTGCCAGCAGTCTAGGAGCGGGAGGGGCCTACGAGCAGTACTTC.

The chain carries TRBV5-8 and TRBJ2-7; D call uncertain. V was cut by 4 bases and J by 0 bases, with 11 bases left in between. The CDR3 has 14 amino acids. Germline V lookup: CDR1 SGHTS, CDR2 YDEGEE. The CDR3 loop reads CASSRDFNSYEQYF. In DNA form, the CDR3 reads TGTGCCAGCAGCAGAGACTTCAACTCCTACGAGCAGTACTTC.

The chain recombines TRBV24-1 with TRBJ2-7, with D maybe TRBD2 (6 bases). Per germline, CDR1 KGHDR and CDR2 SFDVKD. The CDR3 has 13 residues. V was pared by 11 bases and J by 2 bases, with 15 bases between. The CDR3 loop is CAKQEGPAYEQYF. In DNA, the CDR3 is TGTGCCAAACAGGAGGGACCGGCCTACGAGCAGTACTTC.

The CDR3 loop reads CASSSLAGGYGANVLTF. The CDR3 coding sequence is TGTGCCAGCAGCTCACTAGCGGGGGGTTATGGGGCCAACGTCCTGACTTTC. The V gene is TRBV13, the J gene TRBJ2-6, with 12 bases lining up with TRBD2. The germline gives CDR1 PRHDT, CDR2 FYEKMQ (reference sequence). V was pared by 4 bases and J by 3 bases, with 4 bases of the junction left unmatched. The CDR3 extends over 17 amino acids.

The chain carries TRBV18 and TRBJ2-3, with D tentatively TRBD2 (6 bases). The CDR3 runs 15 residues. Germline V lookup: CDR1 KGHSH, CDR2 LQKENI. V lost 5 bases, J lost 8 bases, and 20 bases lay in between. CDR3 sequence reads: CASSESRAAGGTQYF. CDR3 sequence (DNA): TGTGCCAGCTCAGAATCCCGGGCAGCCGGGGGTACGCAGTATTTT. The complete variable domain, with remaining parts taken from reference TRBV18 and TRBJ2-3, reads NAGVMQNPRHLVRRRGQEARLRCSPMKGHSHVYWYRQLPEEGLKFMVYLQKENIIDESGMPKERFSAEFPKEGPSILRIQQVVRGDSAAYFCASSESRAAGGTQYFGPGTRLTVL.

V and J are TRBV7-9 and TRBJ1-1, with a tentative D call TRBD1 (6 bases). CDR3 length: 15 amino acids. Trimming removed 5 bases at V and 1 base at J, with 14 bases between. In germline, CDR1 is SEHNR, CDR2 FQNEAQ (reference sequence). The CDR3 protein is CASSQTGGGNTEAFF. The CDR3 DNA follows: TGTGCCAGCAGCCAAACGGGGGGCGGGAACACTGAAGCTTTCTTT.